The 25 T cell receptor beta chains reported below all come from one sample, sequenced in a study of control samples from healthy donors and cancer patients (dated by TCRdb to 2018 to 2021). The library was obtained by the immunoSEQ multiplex PCR assay. In TCRdb, the immuneACCESS table is reduced to in-frame sequences with V and J assigned. These tables do not hold every clone; where another copy was compared, an unresolved V gene accounts for under half, and the others remain unexplained. Recorded for this sample are about 14,000 clones; roughly 79% of them occurred a single time. The ten largest clonotypes hold roughly 8% of the sample. What was sequenced was formalin-fixed, paraffin-embedded tissue. Source of these receptors: a male donor with melanoma.

The chain employs TRBV4-2 and TRBJ2-1, with a tentative D call TRBD2 (6 bases). V was clipped by 1 base and J by 8 bases, with 18 bases between them. The germline CDR1 and CDR2 sequences are LGHNA and YNFKEQ. This CDR3 is built from 16 residues. CDR3 in DNA: TGTGCCAGCAGCCAAGCCTTGGGGACCCCGGGGGATGAGCAGTTCTTC. Its protein product is CASSQALGTPGDEQFF.

V gene TRBV30 combines with J gene TRBJ1-2; D is unresolved. The CDR3 has 14 amino acids. V lost 0 bases, J lost 8 bases, and 16 bases lay in between. Germline CDR1 GTSNPN, CDR2 SVGIG (reference sequence). The CDR3 is CAWSVSSSSIGYTF. The CDR3 region has the DNA TGTGCCTGGAGTGTAAGTTCGAGTTCCATAGGCTACACCTTC.

The rearrangement links TRBV7-2 to TRBJ1-5; D ambiguous. The CDR3 sequence is 14 residues long. Looked up from germline, CDR1 is SGHTA and CDR2 is FQGNSA. V shed 5 bases and J shed 2 bases, with 10 bases lying between them. The CDR3 reads CASSPSTGNQPQHF. CDR3 bases: TGTGCCAGCAGCCCGAGCACAGGCAATCAGCCCCAGCATTTT.

V gene TRBV5-1 combines with J gene TRBJ2-5; 9 bases line up with TRBD2. The V and J ends lost 4 bases and 1 base, in that order; junction bases with no gene match: 8. Germline V gene data show CDR1 as SGHRS and CDR2 as YFSETQ. This CDR3 contains 16 residues. In DNA, the CDR3 is TGCGCCAGCAGCGCGGGGACTAGCAGACCCCAAGAGACCCAGTACTTC. Protein product: CASSAGTSRPQETQYF.

The chain uses TRBV12-2 and TRBJ2-7; the table's D call, TRBD2, was not checked against the DNA. TRBV12-2 is a pseudogene locus. The CDR3 length is 15 residues. As DNA, the CDR3 is TGTGCAAGTCGCTCCCCCGGGGTCTTTAGCCAGGAGCAGTACTTC. Encoded protein: CASRSPGVFSQEQYF.

The rearrangement links TRBV28 to TRBJ2-7; D tentatively fits TRBD1 or TRBD2 (6 bases each). The CDR3 runs to 13 residues. V lost 8 bases and J lost 1, with 12 bases in between. Looked up from germline, CDR1 is MDHEN and CDR2 is SYDVKM. The CDR3 DNA reads TGTGCCAGCCTCTCGGGGGCTTCCTACGAGCAGTACTTC. Protein sequence: CASLSGASYEQYF. Using reference TRBV28 and TRBJ2-7 for the parts outside the CDR3, the full variable domain is DVKVTQSSRYLVKRTGEKVFLECVQDMDHENMFWYRQDPGLGLRLIYFSYDVKMKEKGDIPEGYSVSREKKERFSLILESASTNQTSMYLCASLSGASYEQYFGPGTRLTVT.

The chain joins TRBV5-1 to TRBJ2-3, with D perhaps being TRBD1 or TRBD2 (5 bases each). Trimming took off 4 bases at V and 2 bases at J, with 17 bases between the two ends. This CDR3 has 16 residues. Germline V lookup: CDR1 SGHRS, CDR2 YFSETQ. The DNA for the CDR3 is TGCGCCAGCAGCCGAGGGGCCGAAATGTTCACAGATACGCAGTATTTT. This gives the protein CASSRGAEMFTDTQYF.

The genes are TRBV6-5 and TRBJ1-6, with TRBD1 as a possible D gene (5 bases). CDR1 and CDR2 (germline): MNHEY, SVGAGI. The CDR3 runs to 13 residues. The V end was cut by 4 bases, the J end by 10 bases, with 11 bases between. CDR3 loop: CASSSEGRSPLHF. CDR3 in DNA: TGTGCCAGCAGTTCCGAGGGGCGATCACCCCTCCACTTT.

This chain uses TRBV15 with TRBJ1-3, with D possibly TRBD1 on 5 matching bases. The V end was cut by 0 bases, the J end by 0 bases, with 12 bases between. The CDR3 sequence is 17 residues long. The V gene's germline CDR1 is LNHNV and CDR2 YYDKDF (reference sequence). The CDR3 protein is CATSRDWGSHSGNTIYF. CDR3 bases: TGTGCCACCAGCAGAGATTGGGGGTCCCACTCTGGAAACACCATATATTTT.

The CDR3 bases are TGTGCCAGCAGCCAGAGTGGGTGGGGCGTGTACGAGCAGTACTTC. It specifies CASSQSGWGVYEQYF. The V gene is TRBV7-9, the J gene TRBJ2-7; weak D call: TRBD1 (5 bases). The CDR3 is 15 amino acids. V was clipped by 5 bases and J by 4 bases, with 18 bases between them. Per germline, CDR1 SEHNR and CDR2 FQNEAQ (reference sequence). The whole variable domain, filled in from reference TRBV7-9 and TRBJ2-7, reads DTGVSQNPRHKITKRGQNVTFRCDPISEHNRLYWYRQTLGQGPEFLTYFQNEAQLEKSRLLSDRFSAERPKGSFSTLEIQRTEQGDSAMYLCASSQSGWGVYEQYFGPGTRLTVT.

The gene calls are TRBV7-2 and TRBJ2-2, with D possibly being TRBD2 (6 bases). CDR3 length: 14 residues. The V gene's germline CDR1 is SGHTA and CDR2 FQGNSA. Trimming shortened V by 1 base and J by 7 bases, and 10 bases separated the two germline ends. DNA of the CDR3: TGTGCCAGCAGCTTAGTTCAGCGGGTCGGGGAGCTGTTTTTT. Translated, it gives CASSLVQRVGELFF.

The chain combines TRBV14 with TRBJ2-5, with D perhaps TRBD1 or TRBD2 (6 bases each). Germline lookup yields CDR1 SGHDN and CDR2 FVKESK. V lost 2 bases to trimming and J lost 0 bases, with 13 bases between them. This CDR3 has 16 amino acids. The CDR3, as DNA: TGTGCCAGCAGCCAATGGACGGGGGCGAACCAAGAGACCCAGTACTTC. Its translation is CASSQWTGANQETQYF.

The chain recombines TRBV5-1 with TRBJ2-2; perhaps D is TRBD1 or TRBD2 (6 bases each). Germline V gene lookup returns CDR1 SGHRS and CDR2 YFSETQ. This CDR3 region has 15 residues. Trimming cost V 1 base and J 3 bases, with 10 bases left between them. CDR3 sequence reads: CASSLYGGDTGELFF. The CDR3 DNA follows: TGCGCCAGCAGCTTGTACGGGGGCGACACCGGGGAGCTGTTTTTT.

This clone was recorded once. The genes are TRBV5-5 and TRBJ1-1; 8 nucleotides agree with TRBD1. V lost 5 bases and J lost 5; bases outside the gene matches: 11. The germline gives CDR1 SGHKS, CDR2 YYEKEE (reference sequence). The CDR3 is 15 residues long. CDR3 nucleotide sequence: TGTGCCAGCAGTCCTCCTTTCAGGGGGCGGACTGAAGCTTTCTTT. As protein: CASSPPFRGRTEAFF.

The chain carries TRBV9 and TRBJ1-3; D is uncertain. The CDR3 runs 17 residues. V dropped 2 bases and J dropped 0 bases, with 15 bases sitting between them. Germline CDR1 SGDLS, CDR2 YYNGEE. The DNA for the CDR3 is TGTGCCAGCAGCGTTTACGACGACCTTAGCTCTGGAAACACCATATATTTT. Encoded protein: CASSVYDDLSSGNTIYF.

The chain links TRBV6-4 to TRBJ1-2, with TRBD1 as a possible D gene (6 bases). This CDR3 is built from 14 residues. The germline gives CDR1 MRHNA, CDR2 SNTAGT. Trimming shortened V by 2 bases and J by 6 bases, and 13 bases separated the two germline ends. The CDR3 DNA follows: TGTGCCAGCAGTGACACCAGGGGAGCGGATGGCTACACCTTC. It translates to CASSDTRGADGYTF.

The V and J genes are TRBV29-1 and TRBJ2-1, with D uncertain. V was cut by 1 base and J by 3 bases, with 16 bases left in between. Germline CDR1 and CDR2: SQVTM and ANQGSEA. The CDR3 runs to 16 residues. The CDR3 DNA reads TGCAGCGTTGAAGCTTACCTGGAACAGTACTACAATGAGCAGTTCTTC. This sequence encodes CSVEAYLEQYYNEQFF.

The chain recombines TRBV5-1 with TRBJ1-4, with a weak D call TRBD1 (5 bases). Trimming pared 4 bases from V and 4 bases from J, leaving 14 bases between. Germline loops: CDR1 SGHRS, CDR2 YFSETQ. This CDR3 contains 15 residues. The CDR3 sequence: CASSPSWGNNEKLFF. In DNA form, the CDR3 reads TGCGCCAGCAGCCCCTCGTGGGGGAATAATGAAAAACTGTTTTTT.

The rearrangement uses TRBV11-2 and TRBJ2-7, with D perhaps TRBD1 (6 bases). V lost 2 bases, J lost 2 bases, and 16 bases lay in between. Germline V gene sequence: CDR1 SGHAT, CDR2 FQNNGV. This CDR3 has 16 residues. CDR3 nucleotides: TGTGCCAGCAGCTTACTACAGGGACGAGTCGCCTACGAGCAGTACTTC. This codes for CASSLLQGRVAYEQYF. The full variable domain, in which reference TRBV11-2 and TRBJ2-7 provide the parts outside the CDR3, is EAGVAQSPRYKIIEKRQSVAFWCNPISGHATLYWYQQILGQGPKLLIQFQNNGVVDDSQLPKDRFSAERLKGVDSTLKIQPAKLEDSAVYLCASSLLQGRVAYEQYFGPGTRLTVT.

The rearrangement links TRBV4-3 to TRBJ2-1, with D possibly matching TRBD1 (6 bases). Germline V CDR1 and CDR2: LGHNA, YSLEER. The CDR3 length is 16 residues. V lost 1 base and J 0 bases, leaving 10 bases between the germline ends. DNA for the CDR3: TGCGCCAGCAGCCAAGGACGGACAGTCTCCTACAATGAGCAGTTCTTC. Translated: CASSQGRTVSYNEQFF.

V gene TRBV4-3 combines with J gene TRBJ1-1, with no clear D. CDR1 and CDR2 (germline): LGHNA, YSLEER. Deletions cut 1 base from V and 6 bases from J, with 12 bases between. The CDR3 is 14 amino acids. The CDR3 reads CASSQVAVNAEAFF. The CDR3 coding sequence is TGCGCCAGCAGCCAAGTGGCTGTTAACGCTGAAGCTTTCTTT.

The chain combines TRBV24-1 with TRBJ1-1, with D uncertain. This CDR3 contains 11 residues. Per the germline V gene, CDR1 is KGHDR and CDR2 is SFDVKD. The ends were cut back, 10 bases at V and 3 bases at J, with 8 bases in the middle. The CDR3 sequence is CATRRDTEAFF. As DNA, the CDR3 is TGTGCCACTCGTCGGGACACTGAAGCTTTCTTT.

This clone is deemed medium-sized. The junction differs from germline at one of its ends, possibly a read error. This sequence joins TRBV11-2 and TRBJ1-2; D is unclear. The CDR3 is made up of 12 amino acids. Germline assignment: CDR1 SGHAT and CDR2 FQNNGV. The CDR3, as DNA: TGTGCCAGCAGCTTAGATCGGGAACCCCCTGCCTTC. This encodes CASSLDREPPAF.

This clone has only one observation. The genes are TRBV6-5 and TRBJ1-3; D is uncertain. Germline-derived CDR1 and CDR2 are MNHEY and SVGAGI. The CDR3 loop spans 14 amino acids. V gave up 8 bases and J gave up 2 bases, with 13 bases separating them. The CDR3 DNA reads TGTGCCAGCGGTTCTTTATCCCCTGGAAACACCATATATTTT. It encodes CASGSLSPGNTIYF.

The chain uses TRBV2 and TRBJ1-1; no definite D call. In germline, CDR1 is SNHLY, CDR2 FYNNEI. The CDR3 totals 14 residues. Trimming took 7 bases from V and 1 from J, leaving 13 bases between them. The CDR3 protein is CASIARAGNTEAFF. The CDR3 DNA reads as TGTGCCAGCATCGCCCGGGCAGGGAACACTGAAGCTTTCTTT.